Shown below are 28 T cell receptor beta chains from a single sample sequenced in a study of CD8+ T cells in alopecia areata. cDNA reverse transcribed from extracted RNA served as the sequencing template. Data came from immunoSEQ multiplex PCR; TCRdb stores just in-frame clones and leaves some out. The sample has hundreds of thousands of clones, approximately 61% seen once; the top ten hold 1.2%. Sequencing was performed on CD4+ T cells sorted from blood, taken at week 0. The receptor source for this set is a human donor with alopecia areata.

The gene calls are TRBV2 and TRBJ1-1; D might be TRBD1 (5 bases). Germline-derived CDR1 and CDR2 are SNHLY and FYNNEI. The CDR3 contains 13 residues. V was cut by 6 bases and J by 0 bases, with 8 bases left in between. CDR3 in amino acids: CASSGHVNTEAFF. In DNA form, the CDR3 reads TGTGCCAGCAGCGGACACGTGAACACTGAAGCTTTCTTT.

The genes are TRBV30 and TRBJ1-2; 7 bases agree with TRBD1. There are 14 residues in the CDR3. The ends lost 3 bases at V and 4 bases at J; junction bases unmatched: 8. Germline V lookup: CDR1 GTSNPN, CDR2 SVGIG (reference sequence). CDR3 region: CAWRLTGLPYGYTF. The CDR3 nucleotides are TGTGCCTGGAGACTGACAGGGCTTCCCTATGGCTACACCTTC.

This clone was observed a handful of times. The chain is built from TRBV5-8 and TRBJ1-1; D not certain. Trimming removed 2 bases from V and 6 bases from J, with 5 bases in between. The CDR3 has 11 residues. CDR1 is SGHTS, CDR2 YDEGEE, per germline. The CDR3 sequence is CASSFRAEAFF. CDR3 coding DNA: TGTGCCAGCAGCTTTAGGGCTGAAGCTTTCTTT. The complete variable domain, with remaining parts taken from reference TRBV5-8 and TRBJ1-1, reads EAGVTQSPTHLIKTRGQQATLRCSPISGHTSVYWYQQALGLGLQFLLWYDEGEERNRGNFPPRFSGRQFPNYSSELNVNALELEDSALYLCASSFRAEAFFGQGTRLTVV.

The V call is TRBV29-1, the J call TRBJ2-5; no clear D. Germline values: CDR1 SQVTM, CDR2 ANQGSEA. V was pared by 3 bases and J by 0 bases, with 5 bases between. The CDR3 runs 12 residues. CDR3 in amino acids: CSVDSNQETQYF. DNA for the CDR3: TGCAGCGTTGATTCCAACCAAGAGACCCAGTACTTC.

This CDR3 is CAWIPLLAGYNEQFF. As DNA, the CDR3 is TGTGCCTGGATTCCCCTATTAGCGGGGTACAATGAGCAGTTCTTC. The J gene is TRBJ2-1, the V gene TRBV30; 8 bases are a match to TRBD2. The CDR3 contains 15 residues. V lost 4 bases to trimming and J lost 4 bases; unmatched junction nucleotides: 9. Per germline, CDR1 GTSNPN and CDR2 SVGIG (reference sequence).

V usage is TRBV12-5 and J usage is TRBJ1-5, with D uncertain. This CDR3 is built from 12 residues. CDR1 is LGHNT, CDR2 FRNRAP, per germline. With 5 bases removed from V and 0 bases from J, the gap between germline ends came to 2 bases. The CDR3 DNA reads TGTGCTAGTGGTAGTAGCAATCAGCCCCAGCATTTT. Residues: CASGSSNQPQHF.

The chain has TRBV29-1 and TRBJ1-5; 7 positions agree with TRBD1. The length of the CDR3 is 14 residues. V shed 5 bases, J shed 3 bases, and the junction held 7 bases outside the gene matches. CDR1 is SQVTM and CDR2 is ANQGSEA in the germline V gene. The CDR3 nucleotides read TGCAGCGTTAGCCCGGGACAGCACAATCAGCCCCAGCATTTT. Its protein product is CSVSPGQHNQPQHF. Full variable domain (outside the CDR3, taken from reference TRBV29-1 and TRBJ1-5): SAVISQKPSRDICQRGTSLTIQCQVDSQVTMMFWYRQQPGQSLTLIATANQGSEATYESGFVIDKFPISRPNLTFSTLTVSNMSPEDSSIYLCSVSPGQHNQPQHFGDGTRLSIL.

The chain uses TRBV28 and TRBJ2-5; D not resolved. Trimming cost V 8 bases and J 1 base, with 5 bases left between them. This CDR3 region has 11 residues. The germline V gene encodes CDR1 MDHEN and CDR2 SYDVKM. For the CDR3, the DNA is TGTGCCAGCGAATTCCAAGAGACCCAGTACTTC. Amino acid sequence: CASEFQETQYF.

This chain links TRBV2 with TRBJ1-6; D is undetermined. The germline CDR1 and CDR2 sequences are SNHLY and FYNNEI. The CDR3 runs 16 residues. The V end was cut by 3 bases, the J end by 10 bases, with 19 bases between. The CDR3 region is CASSEVRPSTGSPLHF. The CDR3 DNA sequence: TGTGCCAGCAGTGAGGTCAGGCCCTCTACCGGATCACCCCTCCACTTT.

The table lists this clone with a few counts. The chain employs TRBV29-1 and TRBJ2-5; tentative D call: TRBD1 (6 bases). Germline V gene lookup returns CDR1 SQVTM and CDR2 ANQGSEA. The CDR3 has 16 residues. V lost 6 bases and J 2 bases, leaving 22 bases between the germline ends. CDR3 bases: TGCAGCGTAGAGGGGACACCAAAGGGCCTTCAAGAGACCCAGTACTTC. This translates into CSVEGTPKGLQETQYF.

This clone was found a few times. The V gene is TRBV14, the J gene TRBJ1-2; D call uncertain. V lost 1 base and J 1 base, leaving 4 bases between the germline ends. The CDR3 has 13 amino acids. The V gene's germline CDR1 is SGHDN and CDR2 FVKESK. The CDR3 spells CASSQGRNYGYTF. CDR3 DNA: TGTGCCAGCAGCCAAGGGCGTAACTATGGCTACACCTTC.

The rearrangement joins TRBV29-1 to TRBJ1-2, with TRBD1 as a possible D gene (5 bases). V lost 4 bases to trimming and J lost 2 bases, with 8 bases between them. This CDR3 contains 12 residues. In germline, CDR1 is SQVTM, CDR2 ANQGSEA. Written as DNA, the CDR3 is TGCAGCGTTGTGGGGCGGAACTATGGCTACACCTTC. Its translation: CSVVGRNYGYTF.

CDR3 region: CASSVQGYGYTF. For the CDR3, the DNA is TGTGCCAGCAGTGTTCAGGGCTATGGCTACACCTTC. The chain carries TRBV25-1 and TRBJ1-2, with a weak D call TRBD1 (5 bases). Trimming shortened V by 4 bases and J by 4 bases, and 7 bases separated the two germline ends. CDR3 size: 12 residues. Germline loops: CDR1 MGHDK, CDR2 SYGVNS.

The DNA of the CDR3 is TGTGCCATCAGTGACGGCAAGCGGGGGGGCACAGATACGCAGTATTTT. It codes for CAISDGKRGGTDTQYF. V and J are TRBV10-3 and TRBJ2-3; 9 bases are a match to TRBD2. V lost 3 bases and J lost 1; bases outside the gene matches: 5. CDR3 length: 16 amino acids. Germline CDR1 is ENHRY and CDR2 is SYGVKD.

The V call is TRBV7-2, the J call TRBJ2-6; tentatively, D is TRBD1 (5 bases). In germline, CDR1 is SGHTA, CDR2 FQGNSA. CDR3 length equals 16 residues. V lost 5 bases, J lost 0 bases, and 11 bases lay in between. CDR3 nucleotides: TGTGCCAGCAGCAAGACAGTCAACTCTGGGGCCAACGTCCTGACTTTC. Translated, it gives CASSKTVNSGANVLTF. Based on the CDR3 plus reference TRBV7-2 and TRBJ2-6, the full variable domain is GAGVSQSPSNKVTEKGKDVELRCDPISGHTALYWYRQSLGQGLEFLIYFQGNSAPDKSGLPSDRFSAERTGGSVSTLTIQRTQQEDSAVYLCASSKTVNSGANVLTFGAGSRLTVL.

Comments on this clone: Germline is not matched at one junction end, which may reflect a read error. The gene calls are TRBV29-1 and TRBJ2-3; weak D call: TRBD1 (7 bases). Per the germline V gene, CDR1 is SQVTM and CDR2 is ANQGSEA. This CDR3 region has 19 residues. CDR3 protein: CSVEHEGAGGSGGTHTQYF. In nucleotides, the CDR3 is TGCAGCGTTGAACACGAAGGGGCAGGGGGATCCGGGGGCACACATACGCAGTATTTT.

The CDR3 reads CASSRGQGQSPLHF. In DNA form, the CDR3 reads TGTGCCAGCAGCCGGGGACAGGGGCAATCACCCCTCCACTTT. V is TRBV7-8 and J is TRBJ1-6; 10 bases line up with TRBD1. The CDR3 length is 14 residues. Germline CDR1 reads SGHVS; CDR2 reads FQNEAQ. The V segment lost 5 bases and the J segment 10 bases; nucleotides outside the gene matches: 5.

The chain links TRBV7-9 to TRBJ1-5; unclear D gene. The V gene's germline CDR1 is SEHNR and CDR2 FQNEAQ (reference sequence). CDR3 length equals 14 residues. Trimming removed 4 bases at V and 5 bases at J, with 12 bases between. The CDR3 coding sequence is TGTGCCAGCAGCTCAGATGGGCGGGATCAGCCCCAGCATTTT. This translates into CASSSDGRDQPQHF. Full variable domain (missing parts from reference TRBV7-9 and TRBJ1-5): DTGVSQNPRHKITKRGQNVTFRCDPISEHNRLYWYRQTLGQGPEFLTYFQNEAQLEKSRLLSDRFSAERPKGSFSTLEIQRTEQGDSAMYLCASSSDGRDQPQHFGDGTRLSIL.

This clone has a handful of counts. V is TRBV25-1 and J is TRBJ1-4; D call uncertain. V was clipped by 6 bases and J by 3 bases, with 8 bases between them. The V gene's germline CDR1 is MGHDK and CDR2 SYGVNS. This CDR3 spans 13 amino acids. CDR3 residues: CASRRAANEKLFF. CDR3 bases: TGTGCCAGCAGGCGGGCAGCTAATGAAAAACTGTTTTTT.

The chain links TRBV29-1 to TRBJ2-1; 10 bases fit TRBD2. The CDR3 totals 15 residues. Germline loops: CDR1 SQVTM, CDR2 ANQGSEA. Trimming removed 3 bases from V and 12 bases from J; junction bases left unmatched: 14. CDR3 sequence reads: CSVDPSGGPRVGQFF. The CDR3 bases are TGCAGCGTTGATCCTAGCGGGGGCCCCCGGGTGGGGCAGTTCTTC.

The chain couples TRBV30 to TRBJ1-3; D not certain. The CDR3 totals 14 residues. The V end lost 3 bases, the J end lost 0 bases, and 9 bases lay between the germline ends. Germline CDR1 and CDR2: GTSNPN and SVGIG (reference sequence). CDR3 DNA sequence: TGTGCCTGGAGCATTGGGGTCTCTGGAAACACCATATATTTT. Translation gives CAWSIGVSGNTIYF.

The chain employs TRBV30 and TRBJ1-1; TRBD1 is a possible D gene (6 bases). The CDR3 length is 11 residues. With 8 bases removed from V and 10 bases from J, the gap between germline ends came to 17 bases. The germline V gene has CDR1 GTSNPN and CDR2 SVGIG (reference sequence). Here the CDR3 reads CARGTLSSAFF. CDR3 in DNA: TGTGCCCGAGGGACATTGAGTTCAGCTTTCTTT.

The chain combines TRBV30 with TRBJ1-2; weak D call: TRBD1 (5 bases). Trimming took off 3 bases at V and 3 bases at J, with 17 bases between the two ends. This CDR3 is built from 15 residues. Germline CDR1 reads GTSNPN; CDR2 reads SVGIG (reference sequence). CDR3 region: CAWSPVQGAYYGYTF. CDR3 DNA: TGTGCCTGGAGCCCCGTTCAGGGAGCCTACTATGGCTACACCTTC.

The sample holds a few counts of this clone. CDR3 in amino acids: CASSSMGQGGTEAFF. CDR3 DNA: TGTGCCAGTAGTAGCATGGGACAGGGAGGGACTGAAGCTTTCTTT. This chain joins TRBV19 and TRBJ1-1, with TRBD1 matching over 9 bases. The CDR3 covers 15 residues. Germline loops: CDR1 LNHDA, CDR2 SQIVND (reference sequence). With V trimmed by 4 bases and J by 5 bases, 8 bases remained unmatched.

The chain employs TRBV15 and TRBJ2-3; D is ambiguous. V lost 3 bases, J lost 2 bases, and 6 bases lay in between. Germline CDR1 LNHNV, CDR2 YYDKDF (reference sequence). The CDR3 contains 13 residues. The chain's CDR3 is CATSSGPTDTQYF. The CDR3 bases are TGTGCCACCAGCAGCGGACCCACAGATACGCAGTATTTT.

This chain uses TRBV4-3 with TRBJ2-6; the D is unclear. Germline assignment: CDR1 LGHNA and CDR2 YSLEER. V lost 4 bases and J lost 2, with 6 bases in between. CDR3 length equals 14 residues. CDR3: CASSREAGANVLTF. CDR3 in DNA: TGCGCCAGCAGCCGGGAAGCTGGGGCCAACGTCCTGACTTTC.

The chain has TRBV29-1 and TRBJ1-1; D is ambiguous. Between the trimmed V and J ends, which lost 8 bases and 2 bases, there was a span of 3 bases. Per the germline V gene, CDR1 is SQVTM and CDR2 is ANQGSEA. This CDR3 has 9 residues. Here the CDR3 reads CSLNTEAFF. As DNA, the CDR3 is TGCAGCTTAAACACTGAAGCTTTCTTT.

The genes are TRBV7-2 and TRBJ1-5; a weak D match, TRBD1 (5 bases). The CDR3 loop spans 14 amino acids. With 5 bases removed from V and 7 bases from J, the gap between germline ends came to 15 bases. The germline V gene has CDR1 SGHTA and CDR2 FQGNSA. This CDR3 reads CASSPGGGWQPQHF. Written as DNA, the CDR3 is TGTGCCAGCAGCCCGGGCGGGGGTTGGCAGCCCCAGCATTTT.